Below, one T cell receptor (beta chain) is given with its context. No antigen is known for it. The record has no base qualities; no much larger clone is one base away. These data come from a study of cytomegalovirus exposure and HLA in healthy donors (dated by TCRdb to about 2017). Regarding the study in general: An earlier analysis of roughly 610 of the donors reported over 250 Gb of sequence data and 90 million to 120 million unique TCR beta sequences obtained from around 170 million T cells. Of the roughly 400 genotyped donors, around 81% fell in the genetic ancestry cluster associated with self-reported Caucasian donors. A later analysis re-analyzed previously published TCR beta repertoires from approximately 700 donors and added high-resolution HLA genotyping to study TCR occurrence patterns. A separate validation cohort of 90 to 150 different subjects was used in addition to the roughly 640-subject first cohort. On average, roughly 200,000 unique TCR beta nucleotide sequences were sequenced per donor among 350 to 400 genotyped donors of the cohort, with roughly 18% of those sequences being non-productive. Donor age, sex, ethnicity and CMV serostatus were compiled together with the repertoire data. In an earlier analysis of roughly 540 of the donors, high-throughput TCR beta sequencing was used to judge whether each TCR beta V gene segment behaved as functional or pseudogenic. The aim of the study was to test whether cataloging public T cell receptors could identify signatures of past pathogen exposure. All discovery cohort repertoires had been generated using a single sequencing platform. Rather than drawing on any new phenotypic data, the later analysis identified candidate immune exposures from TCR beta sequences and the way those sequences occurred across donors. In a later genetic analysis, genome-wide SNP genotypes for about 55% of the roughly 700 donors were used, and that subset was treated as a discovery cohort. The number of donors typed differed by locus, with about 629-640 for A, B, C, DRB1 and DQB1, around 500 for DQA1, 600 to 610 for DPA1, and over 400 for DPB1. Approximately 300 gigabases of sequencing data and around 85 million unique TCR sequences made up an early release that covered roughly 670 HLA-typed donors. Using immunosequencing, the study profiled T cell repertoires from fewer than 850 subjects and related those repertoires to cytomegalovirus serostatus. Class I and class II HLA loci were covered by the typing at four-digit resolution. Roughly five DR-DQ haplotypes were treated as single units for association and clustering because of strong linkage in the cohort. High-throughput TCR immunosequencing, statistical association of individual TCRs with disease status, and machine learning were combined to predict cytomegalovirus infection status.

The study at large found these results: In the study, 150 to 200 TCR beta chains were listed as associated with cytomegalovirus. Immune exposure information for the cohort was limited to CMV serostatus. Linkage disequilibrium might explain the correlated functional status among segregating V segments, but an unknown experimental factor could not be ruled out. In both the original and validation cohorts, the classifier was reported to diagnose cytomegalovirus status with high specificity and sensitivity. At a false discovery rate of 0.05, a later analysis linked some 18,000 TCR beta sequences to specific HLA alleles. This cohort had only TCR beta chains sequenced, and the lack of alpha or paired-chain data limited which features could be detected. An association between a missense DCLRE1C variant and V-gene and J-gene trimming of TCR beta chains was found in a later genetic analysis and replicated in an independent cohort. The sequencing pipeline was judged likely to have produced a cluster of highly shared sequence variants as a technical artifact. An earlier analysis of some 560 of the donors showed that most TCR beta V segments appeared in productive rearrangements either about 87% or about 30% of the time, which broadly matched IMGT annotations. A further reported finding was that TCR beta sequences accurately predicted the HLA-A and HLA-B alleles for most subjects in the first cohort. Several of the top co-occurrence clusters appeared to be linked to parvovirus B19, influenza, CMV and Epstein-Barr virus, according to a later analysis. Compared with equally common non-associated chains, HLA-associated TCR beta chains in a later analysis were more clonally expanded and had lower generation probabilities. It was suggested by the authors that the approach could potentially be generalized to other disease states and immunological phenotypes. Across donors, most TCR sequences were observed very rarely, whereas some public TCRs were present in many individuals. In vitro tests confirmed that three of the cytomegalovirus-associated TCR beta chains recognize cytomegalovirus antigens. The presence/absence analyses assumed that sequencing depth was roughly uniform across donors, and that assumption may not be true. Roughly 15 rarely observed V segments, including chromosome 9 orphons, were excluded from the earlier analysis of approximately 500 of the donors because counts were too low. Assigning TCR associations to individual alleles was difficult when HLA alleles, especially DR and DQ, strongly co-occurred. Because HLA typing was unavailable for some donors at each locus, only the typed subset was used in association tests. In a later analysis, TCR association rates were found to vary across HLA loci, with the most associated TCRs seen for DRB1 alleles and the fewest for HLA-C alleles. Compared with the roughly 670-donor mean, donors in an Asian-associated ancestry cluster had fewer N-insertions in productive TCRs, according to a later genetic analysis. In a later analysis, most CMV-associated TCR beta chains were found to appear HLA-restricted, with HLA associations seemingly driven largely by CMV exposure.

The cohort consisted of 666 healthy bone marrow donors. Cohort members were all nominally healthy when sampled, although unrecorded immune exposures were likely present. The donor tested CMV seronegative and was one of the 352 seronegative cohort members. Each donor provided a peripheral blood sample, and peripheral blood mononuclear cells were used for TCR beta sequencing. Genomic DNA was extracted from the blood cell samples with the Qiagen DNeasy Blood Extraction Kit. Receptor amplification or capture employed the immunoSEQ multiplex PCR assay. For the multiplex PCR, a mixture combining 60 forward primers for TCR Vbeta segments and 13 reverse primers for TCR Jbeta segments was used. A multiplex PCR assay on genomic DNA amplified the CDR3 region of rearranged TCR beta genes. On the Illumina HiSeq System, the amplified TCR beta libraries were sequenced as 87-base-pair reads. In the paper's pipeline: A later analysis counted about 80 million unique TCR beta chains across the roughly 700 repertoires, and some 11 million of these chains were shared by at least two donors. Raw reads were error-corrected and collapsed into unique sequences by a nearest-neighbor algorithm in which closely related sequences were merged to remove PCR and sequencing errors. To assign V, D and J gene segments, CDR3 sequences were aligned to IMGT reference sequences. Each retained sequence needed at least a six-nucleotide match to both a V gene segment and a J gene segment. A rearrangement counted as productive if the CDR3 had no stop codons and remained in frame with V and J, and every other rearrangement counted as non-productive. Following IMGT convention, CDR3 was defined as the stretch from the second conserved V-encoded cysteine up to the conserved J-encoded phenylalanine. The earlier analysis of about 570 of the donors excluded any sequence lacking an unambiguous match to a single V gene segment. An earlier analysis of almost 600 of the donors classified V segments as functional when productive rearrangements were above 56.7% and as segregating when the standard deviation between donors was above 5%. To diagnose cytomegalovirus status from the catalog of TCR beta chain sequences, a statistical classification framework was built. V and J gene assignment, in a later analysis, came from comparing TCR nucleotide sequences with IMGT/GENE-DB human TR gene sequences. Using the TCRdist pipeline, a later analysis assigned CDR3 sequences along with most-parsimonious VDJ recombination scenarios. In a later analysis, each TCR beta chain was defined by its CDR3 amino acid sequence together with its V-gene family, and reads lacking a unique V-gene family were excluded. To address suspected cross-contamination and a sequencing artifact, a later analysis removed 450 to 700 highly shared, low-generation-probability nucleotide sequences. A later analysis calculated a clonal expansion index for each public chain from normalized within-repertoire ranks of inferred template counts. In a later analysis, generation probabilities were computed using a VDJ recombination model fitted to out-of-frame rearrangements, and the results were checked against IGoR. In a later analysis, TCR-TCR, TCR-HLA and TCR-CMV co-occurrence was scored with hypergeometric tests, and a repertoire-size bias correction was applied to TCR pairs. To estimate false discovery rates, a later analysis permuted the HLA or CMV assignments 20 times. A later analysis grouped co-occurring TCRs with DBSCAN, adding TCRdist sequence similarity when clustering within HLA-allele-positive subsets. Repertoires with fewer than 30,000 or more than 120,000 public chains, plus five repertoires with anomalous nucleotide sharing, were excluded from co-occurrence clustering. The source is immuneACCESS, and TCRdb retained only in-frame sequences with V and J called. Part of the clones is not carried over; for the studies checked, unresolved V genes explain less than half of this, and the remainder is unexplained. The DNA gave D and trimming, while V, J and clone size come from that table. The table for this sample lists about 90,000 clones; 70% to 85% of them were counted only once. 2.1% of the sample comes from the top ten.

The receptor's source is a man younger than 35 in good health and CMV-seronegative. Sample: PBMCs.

The CDR3 region: CASSLTQGLGSGANVLTF. The DNA is as follows: TGTGCCAGCAGTTTAACCCAGGGATTAGGCTCTGGGGCCAACGTCCTGACTTTC. In this chain, TRBV28 is recombined with TRBJ2-6, and perhaps TRBD1 as D gene, on 5 matching bases. Inclusive of the bounding cysteine and phenylalanine, the CDR3 is 18 residues long. The CDR3 DNA has 54 bases and is translated from base 1. The germline V gene provides CDR1 MDHEN and CDR2 SYDVKM. Trimming costs V 2 bases and J 0 bases, and their ends lie 14 bases apart.